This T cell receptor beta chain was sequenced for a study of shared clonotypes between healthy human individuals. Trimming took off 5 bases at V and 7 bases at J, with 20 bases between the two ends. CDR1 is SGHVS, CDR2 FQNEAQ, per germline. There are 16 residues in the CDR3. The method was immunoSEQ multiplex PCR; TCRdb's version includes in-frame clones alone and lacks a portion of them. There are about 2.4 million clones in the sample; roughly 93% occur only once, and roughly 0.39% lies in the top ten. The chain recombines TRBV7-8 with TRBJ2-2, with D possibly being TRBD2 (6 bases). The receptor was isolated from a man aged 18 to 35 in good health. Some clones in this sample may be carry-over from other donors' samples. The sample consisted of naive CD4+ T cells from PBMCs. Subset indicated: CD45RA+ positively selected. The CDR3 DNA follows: TGTGCCAGCAGCCCTAGGGAGGTGGGCCAGGGCGGGGAGCTGTTTTTT. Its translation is CASSPREVGQGGELFF.